The next 30 T cell receptor beta chains were all read from a single sample in a study of metastatic and nonmetastatic thyroid tumors. TCRdb re-clonotyped the PCR reads through MiXCR. The sample contains fewer than 30,000 clones, approximately 15% of which appear only once. Every patient was untreated before thyroid surgery. Sequences were obtained from blood. The receptors shown here come from a female donor with papillary thyroid cancer or a benign thyroid nodule (not recorded which). Some clones in this sample may be carry-over from other donors' samples.

This clone occurred many times. This chain connects TRBV5-1 to TRBJ2-1, with D possibly TRBD2 on 7 matching bases. Deletions cut 0 bases from V and 3 bases from J, with 10 bases between. CDR1 and CDR2 (germline): SGHRS, YFSETQ. This CDR3 contains 15 residues. CDR3 in DNA: TGCGCCAGCAGCTTGGCGGGGGGCGACTACAATGAGCAGTTCTTC. Translating it yields CASSLAGGDYNEQFF. Full variable domain (remainder filled in from reference TRBV5-1 and TRBJ2-1): KAGVTQTPRYLIKTRGQQVTLSCSPISGHRSVSWYQQTPGQGLQFLFEYFSETQRNKGNFPGRFSGRQFSNSRSEMNVSTLELGDSALYLCASSLAGGDYNEQFFGPGTRLTVL.

This clone was seen at least ten times. This chain joins TRBV15 and TRBJ2-1; D is uncertain. Germline-derived CDR1 and CDR2 are LNHNV and YYDKDF (reference sequence). The CDR3 consists of 16 residues. Between the trimmed V and J ends, which lost 5 bases and 0 bases, there was a span of 14 bases. CDR3 protein: CATSPPPTSSYNEQFF. DNA of the CDR3: TGTGCCACCAGCCCCCCCCCCACGAGCTCCTACAATGAGCAGTTCTTC.

This clone was observed at least ten times. The CDR3 DNA follows: TGTGCCAGCAGCTCAGGTACGGGGAGCCTTGGGGCTTTCTTT. Amino acids: CASSSGTGSLGAFF. The chain has TRBV5-6 and TRBJ1-1; no clear D. Trimming removed 3 bases at V and 11 bases at J, with 20 bases between. The CDR3 has 14 residues. Germline lookup yields CDR1 SGHDT and CDR2 YYEEEE. Together with reference TRBV5-6 and TRBJ1-1, the CDR3 gives the full variable domain: DAGVTQSPTHLIKTRGQQVTLRCSPKSGHDTVSWYQQALGQGPQFIFQYYEEEERQRGNFPDRFSGHQFPNYSSELNVNALLLGDSALYLCASSSGTGSLGAFFGQGTRLTVV.

This clone was recorded at least ten times. This chain connects TRBV4-1 to TRBJ2-1, with 13 bases that match TRBD2. CDR3 size: 17 residues. Germline V gives CDR1 MGHRA, CDR2 YSYEKL. The V gene end was trimmed by 0 bases and the J gene end by 8 bases; junction bases not matched to a gene: 7. In DNA form, the CDR3 reads TGCGCCAGCAGCCAAGATCGATCTGGGACTAGCGGGGATGAGCAGTTCTTC. Its protein product is CASSQDRSGTSGDEQFF.

This clone was found many times. The chain links TRBV7-8 to TRBJ2-2; no reliable D call. The CDR3 is 14 amino acids. V dropped 4 bases and J dropped 2 bases, with 8 bases sitting between them. Germline CDR1 is SGHVS and CDR2 is FQNEAQ. The CDR3 DNA follows: TGTGCCAGCAGCTCCCGGGTTAACACCGGGGAGCTGTTTTTT. Amino acids: CASSSRVNTGELFF.

Many counts were recorded for this clone. V and J are TRBV5-4 and TRBJ2-2; 15 bases agree with TRBD2. The length of the CDR3 is 16 residues. CDR1 and CDR2 from the germline V gene are SGHNT and YYREEE (reference sequence). The V segment lost 3 bases and the J segment 6 bases; nucleotides outside the gene matches: 3. For the CDR3, the DNA is TGTGCCAGCAGCTCGGGACTAGCGGGAGGCCCCGGGGAGCTGTTTTTT. Encoded protein: CASSSGLAGGPGELFF.

This clone was seen only a few times. This may stem from a read error, because a much larger clone lies one nucleotide away. This specimen includes other DNA sequences encoding the same CDR3. This chain uses TRBV10-1 with TRBJ2-3, with D unclear. Trimming took off 6 bases at V and 2 bases at J, with 9 bases between the two ends. CDR1 is WNHNN and CDR2 is SYGVQD in the germline V gene (reference sequence). The CDR3 consists of 13 residues. The DNA of the CDR3 is TGCGCCAGCAGCCGTCAACTCACAGATACGCAGTATTTT. It yields the protein CASSRQLTDTQYF.

This clone was counted many times. This could be a read error, since a much larger clone is one nucleotide away. The V and J genes are TRBV6-1 and TRBJ1-4; D call uncertain. The length of the CDR3 is 14 residues. Trimming stripped 6 bases from V and 5 bases from J, with 13 bases between. Germline values: CDR1 MNHNS, CDR2 SASEGT. Written as DNA, the CDR3 is TGTGCCAGCAGCGTCGACGGCTGGAATGAAAAACTGTTTTTT. Translating it yields CASSVDGWNEKLFF.

The rearrangement uses TRBV18 and TRBJ2-3; 7 nucleotides line up with TRBD1. Germline V gene sequence: CDR1 KGHSH, CDR2 LQKENI. The CDR3 runs 15 residues. V lost 6 bases, J lost 3 bases, and 9 bases stayed unmatched. The CDR3 bases are TGTGCCAGCTCCGCCGGACAGGACAGAACAGATACGCAGTATTTT. It encodes CASSAGQDRTDTQYF. The variable domain in full, completed from reference TRBV18 and TRBJ2-3, reads NAGVMQNPRHLVRRRGQEARLRCSPMKGHSHVYWYRQLPEEGLKFMVYLQKENIIDESGMPKERFSAEFPKEGPSILRIQQVVRGDSAAYFCASSAGQDRTDTQYFGPGTRLTVL.

This clone showed up many times. The V call is TRBV28, the J call TRBJ1-2; D remains unclear. Looked up from germline, CDR1 is MDHEN and CDR2 is SYDVKM. The CDR3 length is 13 residues. Trimming removed 2 bases at V and 5 bases at J, with 9 bases between. The CDR3 reads CASSLMMEYGYTF. The CDR3 nucleotides are TGTGCCAGCAGTTTAATGATGGAATATGGCTACACCTTC.

In this sample, this clone turned up many times. The chain combines TRBV30 with TRBJ1-6, with 9 bases identical to TRBD1. Germline CDR1 is GTSNPN and CDR2 is SVGIG (reference sequence). The V and J ends lost 7 bases and 5 bases, in that order; junction bases with no gene match: 12. This CDR3 has 16 amino acids. The CDR3 loop is CASNPPGQGNNSPLHF. In DNA, the CDR3 is TGTGCCTCCAACCCCCCGGGACAGGGCAATAATTCACCCCTCCACTTT.

This clone occurred many times. The chain uses TRBV27 and TRBJ2-2; 7 positions match TRBD2. The CDR3 covers 14 residues. After removal of 2 bases from V and 7 bases from J, the junction contained 4 bases not matched to a gene. CDR1 is MNHEY, CDR2 SMNVEV, per germline (reference sequence). The CDR3 bases are TGTGCCAGCAGTTTAACTAGCGTTGACGGGGAGCTGTTTTTT. Translating it yields CASSLTSVDGELFF.

The gene calls are TRBV16 and TRBJ2-7; D is perhaps TRBD1 (7 bases). The ends were cut back, 11 bases at V and 9 bases at J, with 29 bases in the middle. CDR1 is KGHSY and CDR2 is FQNENV in the germline V gene. This CDR3 region has 15 residues. The CDR3 protein is CAGNQSTRGRIGQYF. The CDR3 DNA reads TGTGCCGGCAACCAATCTACCAGGGGGAGGATAGGGCAGTACTTC.

This clone was seen ten or more times. The chain recombines TRBV5-1 with TRBJ1-4; no reliable D call. V shed 4 bases and J shed 0 bases, with 10 bases lying between them. CDR1 SGHRS and CDR2 YFSETQ come from the germline V gene. This CDR3 contains 15 residues. CDR3 residues: CASSDWGSTNEKLFF. The CDR3 DNA is TGCGCCAGCAGCGATTGGGGTTCAACTAATGAAAAACTGTTTTTT. Using reference TRBV5-1 and TRBJ1-4 for the parts outside the CDR3, the full variable domain is KAGVTQTPRYLIKTRGQQVTLSCSPISGHRSVSWYQQTPGQGLQFLFEYFSETQRNKGNFPGRFSGRQFSNSRSEMNVSTLELGDSALYLCASSDWGSTNEKLFFGSGTQLSVL.

This chain joins TRBV10-1 and TRBJ2-1, with 13 bases that match TRBD2. The CDR3 spans 16 residues. Per germline, CDR1 WNHNN and CDR2 SYGVQD (reference sequence). V was clipped by 3 bases and J by 13 bases; unmatched bases: 12. The CDR3 DNA reads TGCGCCAGCAGTGACCCCGGACTAGCGGGGGACAATTATCAGTTCTTC. Amino acids: CASSDPGLAGDNYQFF.

This clone was seen a handful of times. V gene TRBV15 combines with J gene TRBJ2-3, with 7 bases fitting TRBD2. CDR3 size: 15 residues. The V and J ends lost 0 bases and 2 bases, in that order; junction bases with no gene match: 2. Germline assignment: CDR1 LNHNV and CDR2 YYDKDF (reference sequence). The CDR3 loop is CATSRDSGVTDTQYF. The DNA for the CDR3 is TGTGCCACCAGCAGAGACAGCGGGGTCACAGATACGCAGTATTTT.

This clone was counted ten times or more. CDR3 DNA: TGTGCCAGCAGCCAAAATGGACAGGGCACAGATACGCAGTATTTT. The encoded protein is CASSQNGQGTDTQYF. The gene calls are TRBV4-2 and TRBJ2-3; TRBD1 matches at 7 bases. The CDR3 covers 15 residues. V trimming: 2 bases; J trimming: 1 base; junction bases outside the gene matches: 3. Looked up from germline, CDR1 is LGHNA and CDR2 is YNFKEQ.

This clone was detected ten times or more. The chain recombines TRBV18 with TRBJ2-3, with a tentative D call TRBD2 (5 bases). The germline CDR1 and CDR2 sequences are KGHSH and LQKENI. The CDR3 sequence is 13 residues long. Trimming stripped 2 bases from V and 9 bases from J, with 12 bases between. CDR3 sequence reads: CASSPVEAGTQYF. CDR3 in DNA: TGTGCCAGCTCACCAGTGGAGGCCGGGACGCAGTATTTT.

This clone was seen many times. The rearrangement joins TRBV9 to TRBJ2-3, with D perhaps matching TRBD1 or TRBD2 (6 bases each). V shed 2 bases and J shed 1 base, with 17 bases lying between them. Germline loops: CDR1 SGDLS, CDR2 YYNGEE. This CDR3 spans 17 amino acids. The DNA for the CDR3 is TGTGCCAGCAGCGTCCCGCAGGAGGGGGAGGGCACAGATACGCAGTATTTT. Protein: CASSVPQEGEGTDTQYF.

This clone was counted ten times or more. This chain uses TRBV30 with TRBJ1-1, with a weak D call TRBD1 (6 bases). Germline V CDR1 and CDR2: GTSNPN, SVGIG (reference sequence). V was cut by 6 bases and J by 1 base, with 15 bases left in between. CDR3 length: 14 amino acids. The CDR3 DNA is TGTGCCTGTCTTTTCGGACAGACGAACACTGAAGCTTTCTTT. Translation gives CACLFGQTNTEAFF.

This clone has at least ten counts. For the CDR3, the DNA is TGTGCCAGCAGCCAAGAAGTTCCTCAGGGCTGGCAGTACTTC. This sequence encodes CASSQEVPQGWQYF. V gene TRBV4-2 combines with J gene TRBJ2-7; the D gene is possibly TRBD1 (5 bases). The V gene lost 0 bases and the J gene lost 9 bases, with 15 bases spanning the gap. This CDR3 comprises 14 residues. Germline CDR1 is LGHNA and CDR2 is YNFKEQ.

By frequency in the sample, this clone is medium-sized. The chain employs TRBV28 and TRBJ2-3; 7 bases agree with TRBD2. The germline CDR1 and CDR2 sequences are MDHEN and SYDVKM. CDR3 length: 19 residues. V trimming: 1 base; J trimming: 0 bases; junction bases outside the gene matches: 13. The CDR3 DNA sequence: TGTGCCAGCAGTTTATCGGCCCTAGCGGAAGATACTAGCACAGATACGCAGTATTTT. Its translation: CASSLSALAEDTSTDTQYF. Variable domain in full (rest from reference TRBV28 and TRBJ2-3): DVKVTQSSRYLVKRTGEKVFLECVQDMDHENMFWYRQDPGLGLRLIYFSYDVKMKEKGDIPEGYSVSREKKERFSLILESASTNQTSMYLCASSLSALAEDTSTDTQYFGPGTRLTVL.

Many counts were recorded for this clone. The rearrangement uses TRBV3-1 and TRBJ2-1, with TRBD2 identical over 7 bases. Germline V gives CDR1 LGHDT, CDR2 YNNKEL (reference sequence). J gave up 9 bases and V 1 base, and 9 bases lay outside the gene matches. CDR3 length: 15 residues. The CDR3 region is CASSQGPGGMSEQFF. The CDR3, as DNA: TGTGCCAGCAGCCAAGGTCCGGGAGGAATGAGTGAGCAGTTCTTC.

This clone is medium-sized (0.01 to 0.1%). This chain links TRBV20-1 with TRBJ1-3; no clear D gene. The germline CDR1 and CDR2 sequences are DFQATT and SNEGSKA (reference sequence). CDR3 length equals 13 residues. Trimming took off 2 bases at V and 4 bases at J, with 9 bases between the two ends. The CDR3 nucleotides are TGCAGTGCTAGAACGGGGTGGGGAAACACCATATATTTT. Translation: CSARTGWGNTIYF.

In its sample, this clone was seen a few times. CDR3 protein: CASSQQVSDRAYEQYF. The CDR3 DNA reads as TGCGCCAGCAGCCAACAAGTATCGGACAGAGCCTACGAGCAGTACTTC. The chain combines TRBV4-1 with TRBJ2-7; maybe TRBD1 (6 bases). Germline V CDR1 and CDR2: MGHRA, YSYEKL. The CDR3 extends over 16 amino acids. V was shortened by 2 bases and J by 2 bases, with 16 bases between the two germline ends.

The sample holds many counts of this clone. The rearrangement joins TRBV10-3 to TRBJ2-1, with D possibly being TRBD2 (6 bases). Germline lookup yields CDR1 ENHRY and CDR2 SYGVKD. CDR3 size: 15 residues. Trimming shortened V by 1 base and J by 7 bases, and 14 bases separated the two germline ends. In nucleotides, the CDR3 is TGTGCCATCAGTGAGTTGGAGGGGAGCGGGAATGAGCAGTTCTTC. Translation gives CAISELEGSGNEQFF.

This clone occurred many times. V gene TRBV6-4 combines with J gene TRBJ2-2; TRBD2 matches at 9 bases. Germline V gene sequence: CDR1 MRHNA, CDR2 SNTAGT. The CDR3 spans 14 residues. V dropped 0 bases and J dropped 7; count of bases not matched to a gene: 0. In DNA, the CDR3 is TGTGCCAGCAGTGACTCTAGCGGGAGCGGGGAGCTGTTTTTT. This encodes CASSDSSGSGELFF.

This clone appeared many times. The rearrangement links TRBV7-2 to TRBJ2-1; 7 nucleotides match TRBD2. The CDR3 has 17 residues. Looked up from germline, CDR1 is SGHTA and CDR2 is FQGNSA. V lost 4 bases and J lost 9; bases outside the gene matches: 18. CDR3 loop: CASSSPYSGGRLGEQFF. The CDR3 DNA follows: TGTGCCAGCAGCTCCCCGTATTCTGGCGGGAGATTAGGTGAGCAGTTCTTC.

This clone occurred many times. The J gene is TRBJ2-3, the V gene TRBV13; TRBD2 aligns across 12 bases. The J segment lost 4 bases and the V segment lost 5 bases, leaving 7 bases of the junction unmatched. Germline V CDR1 and CDR2: PRHDT, FYEKMQ (reference sequence). This CDR3 is 16 amino acids long. Here the CDR3 reads CASSKRLAGVADTQYF. CDR3 coding DNA: TGTGCCAGCAGCAAAAGACTAGCGGGAGTGGCAGATACGCAGTATTTT.

V and J are TRBV28 and TRBJ2-5, with 10 positions matching TRBD2. The germline V gene encodes CDR1 MDHEN and CDR2 SYDVKM. The CDR3 has 15 amino acids. V lost 10 bases to trimming and J lost 4 bases; unmatched junction nucleotides: 12. The DNA of the CDR3 is TGTGCCACCAGCCTCGCGAGCGGGAGGGCAGAGACCCAGTACTTC. This translates into CATSLASGRAETQYF. Full variable domain (remainder filled in from reference TRBV28 and TRBJ2-5): DVKVTQSSRYLVKRTGEKVFLECVQDMDHENMFWYRQDPGLGLRLIYFSYDVKMKEKGDIPEGYSVSREKKERFSLILESASTNQTSMYLCATSLASGRAETQYFGPGTRLLVL.